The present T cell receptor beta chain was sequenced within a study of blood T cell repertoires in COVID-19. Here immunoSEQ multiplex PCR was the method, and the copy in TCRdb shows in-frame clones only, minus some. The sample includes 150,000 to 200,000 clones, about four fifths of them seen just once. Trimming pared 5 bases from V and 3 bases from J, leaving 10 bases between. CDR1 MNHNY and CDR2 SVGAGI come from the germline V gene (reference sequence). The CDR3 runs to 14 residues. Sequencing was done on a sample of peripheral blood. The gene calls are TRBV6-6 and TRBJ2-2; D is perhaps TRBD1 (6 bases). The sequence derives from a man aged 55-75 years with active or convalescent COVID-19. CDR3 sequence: CASSIGQYTGELFF. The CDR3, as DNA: TGTGCCAGCAGTATTGGACAGTACACCGGGGAGCTGTTTTTT.